The text below deals with one T cell receptor (beta chain). The data belong to a study of molecular identifiers for immune sequencing clone quantification. Using its own MiXCR run on the PCR reads, TCRdb lists one record per CDR3 protein. The sample consists of hundreds of thousands of distinct CDR3 sequences, about a fifth of them appearing once. Each library that profiled naive CD8 cells came from 20,000 to 1,000,000 sorted cells with 10%, 30% or 50% RNA. Trimming cost V 2 bases and J 8 bases, with 6 bases left between them. The germline V gene encodes CDR1 ENHRY and CDR2 SYGVKD. The length of the CDR3 is 11 residues.

The origin of this receptor is a human donor in good health. Some libraries in this study had Jurkat cell RNA spiked in. The V call is TRBV10-3, the J call TRBJ1-1; D remains unclear. Sequencing was performed on naive CD8+ T cells from blood, with Jurkat cell RNA spiked in. Subset of the sample: FACS-sorted CD8+CD4-CCR7+CD45RA+ naive T cells. Written as DNA, the CDR3 is TGTGCCATCAGTGAGAACCGAGAAGCTTTCTTT. Translation: CAISENREAFF.